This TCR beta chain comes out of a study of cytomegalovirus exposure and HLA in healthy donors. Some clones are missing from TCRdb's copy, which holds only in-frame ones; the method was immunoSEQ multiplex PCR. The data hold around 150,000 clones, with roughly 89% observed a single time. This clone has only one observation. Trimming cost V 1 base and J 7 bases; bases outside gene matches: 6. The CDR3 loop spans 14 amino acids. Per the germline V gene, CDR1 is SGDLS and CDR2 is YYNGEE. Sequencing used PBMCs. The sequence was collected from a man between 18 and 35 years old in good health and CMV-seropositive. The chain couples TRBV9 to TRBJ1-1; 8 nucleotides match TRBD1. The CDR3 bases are TGTGCCAGCAGCGTACAGGGGGCTAAGGATGAAGCTTTCTTT. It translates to CASSVQGAKDEAFF.